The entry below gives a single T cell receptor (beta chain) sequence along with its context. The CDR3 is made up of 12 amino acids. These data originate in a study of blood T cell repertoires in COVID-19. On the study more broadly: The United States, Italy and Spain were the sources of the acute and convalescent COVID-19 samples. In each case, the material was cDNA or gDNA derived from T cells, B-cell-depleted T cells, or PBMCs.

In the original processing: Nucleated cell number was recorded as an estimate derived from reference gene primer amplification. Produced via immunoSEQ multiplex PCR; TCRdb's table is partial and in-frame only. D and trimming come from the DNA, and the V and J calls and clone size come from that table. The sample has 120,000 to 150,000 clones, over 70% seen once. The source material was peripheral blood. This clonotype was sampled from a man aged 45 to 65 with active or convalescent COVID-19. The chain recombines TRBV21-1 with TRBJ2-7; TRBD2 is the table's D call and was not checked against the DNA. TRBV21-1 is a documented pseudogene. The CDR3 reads CASPPRLCEQYF. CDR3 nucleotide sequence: TGTGCCAGCCCCCCAAGACTCTGCGAGCAGTACTTC.